Listed below are T cell receptor beta chains from one sample, sequenced in a study of human thymus T cells. Here immunoSEQ multiplex PCR was the method, and the copy in TCRdb shows in-frame clones only, minus some. This table holds roughly 54,000 clones, approximately 93% found once. The sample taken for sequencing was blood. The receptors here all came from a boy in the first two years of life with a congenital heart defect but otherwise immunologically healthy. Both conserved end residues are part of each CDR3. The order of the fields is V gene, J gene, CDR3 protein.

TRBV5-1	TRBJ2-7	CASSSSYGQGEQYF
TRBV7-3	TRBJ1-1	CASSLGGVNTEAFF
TRBV7-8	TRBJ2-5	CASSLDRETQYF
TRBV6-6	TRBJ1-2	CASSYSDKANMGTF
TRBV4-3	TRBJ2-1	CASSPRIAGSYNEQFF
TRBV11-3	TRBJ1-4	CASSLGGSRDEKLFF
TRBV27	TRBJ2-7	CASSLSGRRYEQYF
TRBV20-1	TRBJ2-5	CSAMSQETQYF
TRBV6-1	TRBJ1-2	CASISVGTGYGYTF
TRBV10-3	TRBJ2-7	CAISERDLSSEQYF
TRBV5-8	TRBJ1-5	CASSLETGSPHSNQPQHF
TRBV7-8	TRBJ2-7	CASSTTWASGSSYEQYF
TRBV5-4	TRBJ1-4	CASSSNREGEKLFF
TRBV28	TRBJ2-5	CASSLRSSVGTQYF